A single sample gave rise to the 29 T cell receptor beta chains below, sequenced in a study of shared clonotypes between healthy human individuals. Only in-frame clones appear in the TCRdb table, and some are missing; sequencing was by immunoSEQ multiplex PCR. The sample records some 660,000 clones, 60% to 75% being singletons. Sequencing used memory CD4+ T cells sorted from blood. Stated subset: CD45RA-negative fraction. The receptors were sampled from a woman younger than 45 in good health.

The V gene is TRBV19, the J gene TRBJ1-5, with D maybe TRBD1 (5 bases). This CDR3 region has 15 residues. Germline CDR1 LNHDA, CDR2 SQIVND (reference sequence). Between the trimmed V and J ends, which lost 1 base and 5 bases, there was a span of 12 bases. CDR3 sequence reads: CASSIVPTGDQPQHF. The CDR3 DNA sequence: TGTGCCAGTAGTATAGTCCCCACGGGGGATCAGCCCCAGCATTTT.

This clone was found many times. The chain recombines TRBV7-9 with TRBJ2-1, with no clear D. This CDR3 spans 12 amino acids. Between the trimmed V and J ends, which lost 4 bases and 10 bases, there was a span of 11 bases. The germline CDR1 and CDR2 sequences are SEHNR and FQNEAQ (reference sequence). This CDR3 reads CASSSDPTEQFF. The CDR3 nucleotides are TGTGCCAGCAGCTCGGACCCCACAGAGCAGTTCTTC.

Remarks on this clone: In the same sample, other DNA sequences code for this CDR3. This chain connects TRBV4-1 to TRBJ2-2, with no clear D. V gave up 4 bases and J gave up 3 bases, with 6 bases separating them. The CDR3 runs to 13 residues. Germline assignment: CDR1 MGHRA and CDR2 YSYEKL. CDR3 loop: CASSPLYTGELFF. The CDR3 nucleotides are TGCGCCAGCAGCCCCCTTTACACCGGGGAGCTGTTTTTT.

Note on this clone: One end of the junction is discordant with germline, which a read error may explain. The chain combines TRBV19 with TRBJ1-5; possible D gene TRBD1, 5 bases. Per germline, CDR1 LNHDA and CDR2 SQIVND (reference sequence). The CDR3 totals 15 residues. CDR3: CASNTKSKGNPPQHF. CDR3 nucleotide sequence: TGTGCCAGTAATACCAAAAGCAAGGGGAATCCGCCCCAGCATTTT.

As concerns this clone: The sample carries other DNA sequences with the same CDR3. This chain connects TRBV5-1 to TRBJ2-3; either TRBD1 or TRBD2 may fit D (5 bases each). The CDR3 runs to 14 residues. Germline V gene data show CDR1 as SGHRS and CDR2 as YFSETQ. Trimming took 6 bases from V and 1 from J, leaving 12 bases between them. The CDR3 is CASNPGTGTDTQYF. DNA for the CDR3: TGCGCCAGCAACCCCGGGACGGGCACAGATACGCAGTATTTT.

In its sample, this clone was seen many times. The chain combines TRBV14 with TRBJ1-4; maybe TRBD1 (6 bases). Germline-derived CDR1 and CDR2 are SGHDN and FVKESK. Trimming took off 4 bases at V and 3 bases at J, with 9 bases between the two ends. This CDR3 contains 14 residues. CDR3 region: CASSPRGSNEKLFF. The DNA for the CDR3 is TGTGCCAGCAGCCCCAGGGGATCTAATGAAAAACTGTTTTTT. The full variable domain, with the rest looked up from reference TRBV14 and TRBJ1-4, is EAGVTQFPSHSVIEKGQTVTLRCDPISGHDNLYWYRRVMGKEIKFLLHFVKESKQDESGMPNNRFLAERTGGTYSTLKVQPAELEDSGVYFCASSPRGSNEKLFFGSGTQLSVL.

This clone was seen once. The chain uses TRBV2 and TRBJ2-7; 9 bases line up with TRBD2. Germline V gene lookup returns CDR1 SNHLY and CDR2 FYNNEI. The V gene end was trimmed by 4 bases and the J gene end by 8 bases; junction bases not matched to a gene: 12. The CDR3 runs 15 residues. CDR3 in amino acids: CASSVAGEPLRQQYF. Written as DNA, the CDR3 is TGTGCCAGCAGTGTAGCGGGAGAGCCCCTTCGGCAGCAGTACTTC. The whole variable domain, filled in from reference TRBV2 and TRBJ2-7, reads EPEVTQTPSHQVTQMGQEVILRCVPISNHLYFYWYRQILGQKVEFLVSFYNNEISEKSEIFDDQFSVERPDGSNFTLKIRSTKLEDSAMYFCASSVAGEPLRQQYFGPGTRLTVT.

The chain is built from TRBV28 and TRBJ2-3; no clear D. CDR3 size: 12 residues. CDR1 MDHEN and CDR2 SYDVKM come from the germline V gene. V shed 6 bases and J shed 7 bases, with 11 bases lying between them. The DNA of the CDR3 is TGTGCCAGCAGAATGAGCCAGTATACGCAGTATTTT. As protein: CASRMSQYTQYF. Full variable domain (remainder filled in from reference TRBV28 and TRBJ2-3): DVKVTQSSRYLVKRTGEKVFLECVQDMDHENMFWYRQDPGLGLRLIYFSYDVKMKEKGDIPEGYSVSREKKERFSLILESASTNQTSMYLCASRMSQYTQYFGPGTRLTVL.

This clone was counted only a few times. The chain combines TRBV19 with TRBJ1-5, with 8 bases that match TRBD1. This CDR3 has 14 amino acids. Germline CDR1 reads LNHDA; CDR2 reads SQIVND (reference sequence). The junction had 8 bases not matched to a gene; V was cut back by 6 bases and J by 7 bases. In DNA, the CDR3 is TGTGCCAGTAGAATGGACAGGGCCAACCAGCCCCAGCATTTT. Amino acid sequence: CASRMDRANQPQHF.

The chain couples TRBV7-2 to TRBJ1-5; 9 positions agree with TRBD1. Germline CDR1 and CDR2: SGHTA and FQGNSA. CDR3 length equals 14 residues. J lost 7 bases, V lost 5 bases, and 6 bases had no gene match. The CDR3 region is CASSPQGAGQPQHF. The CDR3 DNA reads TGTGCCAGCAGCCCACAGGGGGCTGGACAGCCCCAGCATTTT.

This sequence joins TRBV20-1 and TRBJ1-1; D gene uncertain. Germline CDR1 and CDR2: DFQATT and SNEGSKA (reference sequence). Trimming pared 6 bases from V and 3 bases from J, leaving 8 bases between. The length of the CDR3 is 11 residues. DNA of the CDR3: TGCAGTGCGAAGCTGTACACTGAAGCTTTCTTT. Amino acids: CSAKLYTEAFF.

V is TRBV4-2 and J is TRBJ1-1, with a tentative D call TRBD1 (6 bases). With 0 bases removed from V and 8 bases from J, the gap between germline ends came to 16 bases. Germline CDR1 is LGHNA and CDR2 is YNFKEQ. The CDR3 runs 15 residues. CDR3: CASSQEGQRRIEAFF. Here the CDR3 DNA reads TGTGCCAGCAGCCAAGAAGGACAGCGCCGTATAGAAGCTTTCTTT.

The J gene is TRBJ2-2, the V gene TRBV19, with 8 bases identical to TRBD1. The CDR3 is 17 amino acids. Trimming removed 1 base from V and 6 bases from J; junction bases left unmatched: 10. Germline assignment: CDR1 LNHDA and CDR2 SQIVND (reference sequence). CDR3 DNA sequence: TGTGCCAGTAGTATAGGCGGGGCAGGGGGCTGGGCCGGGGAGCTGTTTTTT. Protein: CASSIGGAGGWAGELFF. Based on the CDR3 plus reference TRBV19 and TRBJ2-2, the full variable domain is DGGITQSPKYLFRKEGQNVTLSCEQNLNHDAMYWYRQDPGQGLRLIYYSQIVNDFQKGDIAEGYSVSREKKESFPLTVTSAQKNPTAFYLCASSIGGAGGWAGELFFGEGSRLTVL.

The chain combines TRBV5-1 with TRBJ1-4, with a weak D call TRBD1 (5 bases). This CDR3 comprises 15 residues. The V and J ends lost 3 bases and 3 bases respectively, with 12 bases between them. CDR1 SGHRS and CDR2 YFSETQ come from the germline V gene. This CDR3 is CASSSGGLANEKLFF. CDR3 DNA: TGCGCCAGCAGCTCGGGGGGTCTCGCTAATGAAAAACTGTTTTTT.

The V and J genes are TRBV11-2 and TRBJ2-3, with 9 bases matching TRBD1. V was pared by 1 base and J by 5 bases, with 7 bases of the junction left unmatched. CDR3 length equals 16 residues. Germline V gene data show CDR1 as SGHAT and CDR2 as FQNNGV. DNA of the CDR3: TGTGCCAGCAGCTTAGTCGGGACAGGGAAAGGAGATACGCAGTATTTT. Translating gives CASSLVGTGKGDTQYF.

This clone was found a few times. The chain links TRBV5-4 to TRBJ2-5; 13 nucleotides agree with TRBD2. The CDR3 is made up of 16 amino acids. CDR1 is SGHNT and CDR2 is YYREEE in the germline V gene (reference sequence). Losses at the gene ends were 4 bases for V and 6 bases for J; bases not matched to a gene: 9. In nucleotides, the CDR3 is TGTGCCAGCAGCCCCGGACTAGCGGGAGTAGAACAGACCCAGTACTTC. This codes for CASSPGLAGVEQTQYF.

The chain links TRBV4-2 to TRBJ2-1; D gene ambiguous. The CDR3 covers 13 residues. Per germline, CDR1 LGHNA and CDR2 YNFKEQ. Trimming removed 7 bases at V and 9 bases at J, with 16 bases between. The CDR3 DNA follows: TGTGCCAGCACCCGAAGTGGGTACGGTGAGCAGTTCTTC. Translation: CASTRSGYGEQFF.

The J gene is TRBJ1-1, the V gene TRBV5-4; 7 bases match TRBD1. V lost 1 base and J lost 5; bases outside the gene matches: 2. From germline, CDR1 is SGHNT and CDR2 YYREEE (reference sequence). This CDR3 has 13 amino acids. CDR3: CASSLQGGTEAFF. The CDR3 DNA follows: TGTGCCAGCAGCTTGCAGGGGGGTACTGAAGCTTTCTTT. The full variable domain, its missing parts supplied by reference TRBV5-4 and TRBJ1-1, is ETGVTQSPTHLIKTRGQQVTLRCSSQSGHNTVSWYQQALGQGPQFIFQYYREEENGRGNFPPRFSGLQFPNYSSELNVNALELDDSALYLCASSLQGGTEAFFGQGTRLTVV.

The rearrangement uses TRBV28 and TRBJ2-1; perhaps TRBD2 as D (6 bases). The CDR3 extends over 14 amino acids. Germline V gene sequence: CDR1 MDHEN, CDR2 SYDVKM. The V and J ends lost 3 bases and 4 bases respectively, with 10 bases between them. CDR3 sequence reads: CASSFAGKYNEQFF. In nucleotides, the CDR3 is TGTGCCAGCAGTTTTGCGGGAAAATACAATGAGCAGTTCTTC.

A note on this clone: The sample contains more than one DNA sequence encoding this CDR3. The chain employs TRBV5-1 and TRBJ2-7; 10 positions agree with TRBD1. The germline V gene encodes CDR1 SGHRS and CDR2 YFSETQ. V trimming: 0 bases; J trimming: 5 bases; junction bases outside the gene matches: 8. This CDR3 contains 16 residues. The DNA for the CDR3 is TGCGCCAGCAGCTTGGTTACCGGACAGGGGGTCCACGAGCAGTACTTC. It is translated as CASSLVTGQGVHEQYF.

CDR3 bases: TGTGCCAGCAGTGGTAGCGGGGCGGGTGGGGTCGAGCAGTACTTC. It is translated as CASSGSGAGGVEQYF. The chain joins TRBV28 to TRBJ2-7, with TRBD2 identical over 8 bases. The V gene end was trimmed by 5 bases and the J gene end by 6 bases; junction bases not matched to a gene: 12. CDR1 is MDHEN and CDR2 is SYDVKM in the germline V gene. This CDR3 spans 15 amino acids.

The chain recombines TRBV28 with TRBJ2-3; D remains unclear. This CDR3 has 15 residues. Trimming removed 8 bases from V and 4 bases from J, with 19 bases in between. Germline CDR1 is MDHEN and CDR2 is SYDVKM. The CDR3 spells CASADRFIGADTQYF. The CDR3 coding sequence is TGTGCCAGCGCTGACCGGTTCATTGGGGCAGATACGCAGTATTTT. Full variable domain (remainder filled in from reference TRBV28 and TRBJ2-3): DVKVTQSSRYLVKRTGEKVFLECVQDMDHENMFWYRQDPGLGLRLIYFSYDVKMKEKGDIPEGYSVSREKKERFSLILESASTNQTSMYLCASADRFIGADTQYFGPGTRLTVL.

The V call is TRBV28, the J call TRBJ1-1; 8 positions match TRBD1. Per the germline V gene, CDR1 is MDHEN and CDR2 is SYDVKM. J was trimmed by 7 bases and V by 4 bases; bases with no gene match: 5. The CDR3 contains 13 residues. CDR3 in DNA: TGTGCCAGCAGTTCTACAGGACAGGGTGAAGCTTTCTTT. Its translation is CASSSTGQGEAFF.

The rearrangement uses TRBV5-1 and TRBJ2-5; the match to TRBD2 covers 7 bases. This CDR3 comprises 13 residues. V was clipped by 5 bases and J by 2 bases; unmatched bases: 3. Germline V gives CDR1 SGHRS, CDR2 YFSETQ. CDR3 nucleotide sequence: TGCGCCAGCAGGGGCGGGGGTCAAGAGACCCAGTACTTC. Translating it yields CASRGGGQETQYF.

This chain links TRBV6-1 with TRBJ1-2; 10 positions match TRBD1. Trimming cost V 6 bases and J 4 bases; bases outside gene matches: 8. CDR1 and CDR2 (germline): MNHNS, SASEGT. The length of the CDR3 is 15 residues. The CDR3 loop reads CASRKPTGGGYGYTF. CDR3 DNA sequence: TGTGCCAGCAGAAAGCCGACAGGGGGCGGCTATGGCTACACCTTC.

The V call is TRBV28, the J call TRBJ1-5; 8 bases align to TRBD1. The CDR3 runs to 13 residues. V was clipped by 8 bases and J by 2 bases; unmatched bases: 2. CDR1 is MDHEN and CDR2 is SYDVKM in the germline V gene. The CDR3 sequence: CASAGQGNQPQHF. DNA of the CDR3: TGTGCCAGCGCGGGACAGGGCAATCAGCCCCAGCATTTT.

A note on this clone: A clone one base away is much larger, so this may be a read error. V and J are TRBV29-1 and TRBJ2-1, with D tentatively TRBD1 or TRBD2 (5 bases each). CDR3 length: 14 residues. Germline lookup yields CDR1 SQVTM and CDR2 ANQGSEA. The DNA for the CDR3 is TGCAGCGTTGAAAGGGACGTTGCCTACAATGAGCAGCTCTTC. The encoded protein is CSVERDVAYNEQLF.

This clone was counted once. The CDR3 sequence: CASSWVSGALYEQYF. The CDR3 DNA reads as TGCGCCAGCAGTTGGGTTAGCGGGGCATTATACGAGCAGTACTTC. The rearrangement joins TRBV5-1 to TRBJ2-7, with TRBD2 matching 8 bases. V shed 5 bases and J 4 bases; nucleotides not matched to a gene: 11. CDR1 is SGHRS, CDR2 YFSETQ, per germline. CDR3 size: 15 residues.

The chain employs TRBV27 and TRBJ2-7; TRBD1 aligns across 11 bases. Germline loops: CDR1 MNHEY, CDR2 SMNVEV (reference sequence). With 3 bases clipped from V and 1 base from J, the junction kept 5 bases outside the gene matches. This CDR3 spans 16 amino acids. CDR3 in amino acids: CASSLRGQGASYEQYF. CDR3 bases: TGTGCCAGCAGTTTGAGAGGACAGGGGGCTTCCTACGAGCAGTACTTC.